This T cell receptor (beta chain) was captured by sequencing in a study of cytomegalovirus exposure and HLA in healthy donors. The study's findings and limits: An analysis that was carried out later associated 15,000 to 20,000 TCR beta sequences with HLA alleles at 0.05 false discovery rate.

The PCR was carried out with 60 Vbeta primers and 13 Jbeta primers. Repertoires were generated with immunoSEQ multiplex PCR, while TCRdb's copy carries only in-frame clones and drops some. This specimen shows 140,000 to 150,000 clones; the ten leading clones hold 0.85% to 1%. A remark on this clone: Its specificity is unknown.

The source is a male donor in good health and CMV-seronegative. Sequenced material: PBMCs.

The DNA of the CDR3 is TGTGCCAGCAGCGTAACAGGAGAGAGGAATTCACCCCTCCACTTT. It encodes CASSVTGERNSPLHF. The J gene is TRBJ1-6, the V gene TRBV9; D may be TRBD1 (5 bases). Germline-derived CDR1 and CDR2 are SGDLS and YYNGEE. Trimming removed 1 base from V and 7 bases from J, with 12 bases in between. The CDR3 runs 15 residues.